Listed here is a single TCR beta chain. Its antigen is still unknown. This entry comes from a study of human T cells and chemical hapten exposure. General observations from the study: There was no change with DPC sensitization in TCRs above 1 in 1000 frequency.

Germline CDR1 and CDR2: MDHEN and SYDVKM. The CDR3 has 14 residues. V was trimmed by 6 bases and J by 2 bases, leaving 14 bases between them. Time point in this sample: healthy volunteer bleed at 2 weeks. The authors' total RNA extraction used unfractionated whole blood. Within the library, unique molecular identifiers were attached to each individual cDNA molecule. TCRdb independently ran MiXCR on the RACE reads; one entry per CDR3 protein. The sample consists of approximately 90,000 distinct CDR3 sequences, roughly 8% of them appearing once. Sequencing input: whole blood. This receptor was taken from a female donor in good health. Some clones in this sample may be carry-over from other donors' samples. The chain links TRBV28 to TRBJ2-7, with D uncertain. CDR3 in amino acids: CASSRGPITYEQYF. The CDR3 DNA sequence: TGTGCCAGCAGCCGAGGACCTATTACCTACGAGCAGTACTTC.